These T cell receptor beta chains were read from a single sample in a study of radiation and T cells in renal cell carcinoma. The table came from immunoSEQ multiplex PCR; TCRdb's copy has only in-frame clones and leaves some out. Of 120,000 or so clones listed, around 82% are singletons. The sample in question was blood, obtained from a patient whose treatment included radiotherapy and nephrectomy. Receptors were obtained from a man between 50 and 59 years old with renal cell carcinoma. Both conserved end residues are part of each CDR3. The D gene is left open where the match is weak. Where a row states a size, it is once, few, many or the class of an expanded clone; other rows omit it.

TRBV6-5	13	TRBJ2-3	-	-	CASRPQGTDTQYF	TGTGCCAGCCGTCCTCAGGGAACAGATACGCAGTATTTT
TRBV6-6	12	TRBJ1-2	-	-	CASSSGSYGYTF	TGTGCCAGCAGTTCGGGTTCATATGGCTACACCTTC
TRBV14	14	TRBJ1-1	-	-	CASSQNPQSTEAFF	TGTGCCAGCAGCCAAAATCCACAGAGCACTGAAGCTTTCTTT
TRBV6-6	14	TRBJ1-1	few	-	CASSPGTVNTEAFF	TGTGCCAGCAGTCCTGGGACGGTGAACACTGAAGCTTTCTTT
TRBV11-2	13	TRBJ1-2	-	-	CASTTQRGYGYTF	TGTGCCAGCACTACCCAGAGGGGCTATGGCTACACCTTC
TRBV18	15	TRBJ2-4	-	-	CASSLPPGTKNIQYF	TGTGCCAGCTCACTTCCCCCGGGGACCAAAAACATTCAGTACTTC
TRBV11-3	17	TRBJ2-1	-	-	CASSSGTYSPSYNEQFF	TGTGCCAGCAGCTCCGGGACATACTCCCCATCCTACAATGAGCAGTTCTTC
TRBV18	15	TRBJ2-7	-	-	CASSPSARVGPMQYF	TGTGCCAGCTCACCTTCCGCCAGGGTCGGCCCTATGCAGTACTTC
TRBV7-9	14	TRBJ2-2	-	-	CASSASRNTGELFF	TGTGCCAGCAGCGCGAGCCGGAACACCGGGGAGCTGTTTTTT
TRBV9	15	TRBJ2-2	-	-	CASSALDRNTGELFF	TGTGCCAGCAGCGCCCTTGACAGAAACACCGGGGAGCTGTTTTTT
TRBV19	12	TRBJ1-2	-	-	CASSPASDGYTF	TGTGCCAGTAGTCCCGCCTCGGATGGCTACACCTTC
TRBV12-5	15	TRBJ1-2	-	-	CASGPGGRGPYGYTF	TGTGCTAGTGGTCCTGGGGGTAGGGGCCCCTATGGCTACACCTTC
TRBV2	12	TRBJ2-1	-	-	CASSVSGVGQFF	TGTGCCAGCAGTGTTTCGGGGGTTGGGCAGTTCTTC
TRBV7-6	15	TRBJ1-4	-	-	CASSYTGTRTEKLFF	TGTGCCAGCAGCTATACCGGGACAAGGACGGAAAAACTGTTTTTT
TRBV5-4	13	TRBJ2-5	-	-	CASLNRTEETQYF	TGTGCCAGCCTGAATCGGACAGAAGAGACCCAGTACTTC
TRBV7-2	12	TRBJ1-1	-	TRBD1	CASSPGQIEAFF	TGTGCCAGCAGCCCGGGACAGATCGAAGCTTTCTTT
TRBV27	13	TRBJ2-3	-	TRBD2	CASSGGGTDTQYF	TGTGCCAGTTCGGGAGGCGGGACAGATACGCAGTATTTT
TRBV5-6	16	TRBJ2-5	few	-	CASSEIGVMIQETQYF	TGTGCCAGCAGCGAGATTGGGGTAATGATCCAAGAGACCCAGTACTTC
TRBV19	18	TRBJ2-6	-	TRBD1	CASSIPGQGISGANVLTF	TGTGCCAGTAGTATCCCGGGACAGGGCATCTCTGGGGCCAACGTCCTGACTTTC
TRBV27	15	TRBJ2-3	-	-	CASMPPGPITDTQYF	TGTGCCAGCATGCCACCGGGACCAATCACAGATACGCAGTATTTT
TRBV30	13	TRBJ2-1	-	-	CAWSDESYNEQFF	TGTGCCTGGAGTGATGAGTCCTACAATGAGCAGTTCTTC
TRBV4-2	14	TRBJ1-1	-	TRBD1	CASSQRQGRTEAFF	TGTGCCAGCAGCCAGAGACAGGGGAGAACTGAAGCTTTCTTT
TRBV2	15	TRBJ2-3	-	TRBD2	CASTRTSGGFDTQYF	TGTGCCAGCACCCGGACTAGCGGGGGTTTCGATACGCAGTATTTT
TRBV7-9	11	TRBJ1-1	-	-	CASSPRINPFF	TGTGCCAGCAGCCCTAGAATCAATCCTTTCTTT
TRBV27	13	TRBJ2-7	-	-	CASSLGQTYEQYF	TGTGCCAGCAGTTTAGGGCAGACCTACGAGCAGTACTTC
TRBV6-5	14	TRBJ2-1	-	-	CASSYIYRHNEQFF	TGTGCCAGCAGTTACATTTACAGACACAATGAGCAGTTCTTC
TRBV4-1	17	TRBJ2-3	-	TRBD1	CASSQDARDRFTDTQYF	TGCGCCAGCAGCCAAGATGCCCGGGACAGGTTCACAGATACGCAGTATTTT
TRBV9	13	TRBJ1-5	once	-	CASRDTTNQPQHF	TGTGCCAGCAGGGACACTACCAATCAGCCCCAGCATTTT
TRBV4-3	16	TRBJ1-2	-	-	CASSQDGGGLVYGYTF	TGCGCCAGCAGCCAAGATGGCGGGGGGCTGGTCTATGGCTACACCTTC
TRBV25-1	14	TRBJ1-4	-	-	CASSAYSMREKLFF	TGTGCCAGCAGTGCGTATAGCATGAGGGAAAAACTGTTTTTT
TRBV2	17	TRBJ1-4	-	-	CASSEPARPGFGVKLFF	TGTGCCAGCAGTGAACCCGCCCGGCCCGGATTCGGAGTAAAACTGTTTTTT
TRBV7-2	13	TRBJ2-2	-	TRBD1	CASRYRGIGELFF	TGTGCCAGCAGATACAGGGGAATCGGGGAGCTGTTTTTT
TRBV29-1	13	TRBJ2-3	once	-	CSVVPRNTDTQYF	TGCAGCGTTGTACCCCGAAACACAGATACGCAGTATTTT
TRBV13	14	TRBJ1-4	-	-	CASSLRVPREKLFF	TGTGCCAGCAGCTTAAGGGTGCCACGGGAAAAACTGTTTTTT
TRBV19	14	TRBJ1-2	-	TRBD1	CASSARQGPYGYTF	TGTGCCAGTAGTGCTCGACAGGGACCCTATGGCTACACCTTC